Each of the 8 T cell receptor beta chains below was sequenced from the same sample in a study of vaccination effects on CD4 cells after COVID-19. Assay used: immunoSEQ multiplex PCR; TCRdb lists only in-frame clones, some missing. The sample has some 69,000 clones, approximately 75% seen once. These receptors have no known antigen. Antigen-specific CD4+ T cells were expanded (with viral peptide pools) by the ViraFEST assay ahead of sequencing. The culture ran for about 10 days, and then CD4+ T cells were isolated. No vaccinee had earlier SARS-CoV-2 infection, and nucleocapsid antibodies were negative. The source was CD4+ T cells from PBMCs cultured with HCoV-NL63 spike peptides, collected before COVID-19 vaccination. These receptors all come from a human donor who received a COVID-19 vaccine.

The rearrangement links TRBV18 to TRBJ1-4, with TRBD1 matching 7 bases. With 0 bases clipped from V and 8 bases from J, the junction kept 6 bases outside the gene matches. From germline, CDR1 is KGHSH and CDR2 LQKENI. The CDR3 loop spans 15 amino acids. CDR3 amino acids: CASSPPSRGGEKLFF. CDR3 coding DNA: TGTGCCAGCTCACCACCCTCCAGGGGGGGAGAAAAACTGTTTTTT.

This rearrangement joins TRBV6-2 or TRBV6-3 to TRBJ1-1; D gene uncertain. The V end was cut by 2 bases, the J end by 3 bases, with 7 bases between. CDR1 and CDR2 from the germline V gene are MNHEY and SVGEGT. This CDR3 contains 13 residues. CDR3 in amino acids: CASSYRIYTEAFF. The CDR3 DNA follows: TGTGCCAGCAGTTACAGGATCTACACTGAAGCTTTCTTT.

The chain recombines TRBV5-8 with TRBJ1-1, with D hard to call. V lost 7 bases and J 3 bases, leaving 16 bases between the germline ends. CDR1 SGHTS and CDR2 YDEGEE come from the germline V gene. The CDR3 length is 14 residues. CDR3 sequence (DNA): TGTGCCAGCCCATCGACATCGGGCGACACTGAAGCTTTCTTT. It codes for CASPSTSGDTEAFF.

This chain connects TRBV5-5 to TRBJ2-2; D unclear. CDR1 and CDR2 from the germline V gene are SGHKS and YYEKEE (reference sequence). Deletions cut 4 bases from V and 3 bases from J, with 4 bases between. This CDR3 spans 12 amino acids. Written as DNA, the CDR3 is TGTGCCAGCAGCCCGTACACCGGGGAGCTGTTTTTT. Translation gives CASSPYTGELFF.

This chain uses TRBV29-1 with TRBJ1-1; D possibly corresponds to TRBD1 (5 bases). The CDR3 consists of 16 residues. The ends were cut back, 4 bases at V and 1 base at J, with 19 bases in the middle. Germline loops: CDR1 SQVTM, CDR2 ANQGSEA. In nucleotides, the CDR3 is TGCAGCGTTGCTTGGGGTAGTAACGGGGGGAACACTGAAGCTTTCTTT. Its translation is CSVAWGSNGGNTEAFF. Looking up the rest from reference TRBV29-1 and TRBJ1-1 gives the full variable domain: SAVISQKPSRDICQRGTSLTIQCQVDSQVTMMFWYRQQPGQSLTLIATANQGSEATYESGFVIDKFPISRPNLTFSTLTVSNMSPEDSSIYLCSVAWGSNGGNTEAFFGQGTRLTVV.

The chain is built from TRBV29-1 and TRBJ2-1; TRBD2 aligns across 9 bases. The CDR3 consists of 14 residues. The germline V gene has CDR1 SQVTM and CDR2 ANQGSEA. The V segment lost 3 bases and the J segment 5 bases; nucleotides outside the gene matches: 5. CDR3 region: CSVDRSGGHNEQFF. CDR3 in DNA: TGCAGCGTTGATCGTAGCGGGGGCCACAATGAGCAGTTCTTC.

The genes are TRBV7-8 and TRBJ2-7; the D is unclear. Germline loops: CDR1 SGHVS, CDR2 FQNEAQ. V lost 1 base and J 0 bases, leaving 4 bases between the germline ends. This CDR3 has 13 residues. The CDR3 protein is CASSLDRSYEQYV. The CDR3 DNA reads as TGTGCCAGCAGCTTAGACCGCTCCTACGAGCAGTACGTC.

This chain uses TRBV18 with TRBJ1-3; D is undetermined. This CDR3 region has 18 residues. Germline V gene data show CDR1 as KGHSH and CDR2 as LQKENI. V gave up 5 bases and J gave up 0 bases, with 20 bases separating them. The CDR3 sequence is CASSTGLLFPLSGNTIYF. In DNA form, the CDR3 reads TGTGCCAGCTCAACGGGCCTCCTTTTCCCCCTCTCTGGAAACACCATATATTTT.